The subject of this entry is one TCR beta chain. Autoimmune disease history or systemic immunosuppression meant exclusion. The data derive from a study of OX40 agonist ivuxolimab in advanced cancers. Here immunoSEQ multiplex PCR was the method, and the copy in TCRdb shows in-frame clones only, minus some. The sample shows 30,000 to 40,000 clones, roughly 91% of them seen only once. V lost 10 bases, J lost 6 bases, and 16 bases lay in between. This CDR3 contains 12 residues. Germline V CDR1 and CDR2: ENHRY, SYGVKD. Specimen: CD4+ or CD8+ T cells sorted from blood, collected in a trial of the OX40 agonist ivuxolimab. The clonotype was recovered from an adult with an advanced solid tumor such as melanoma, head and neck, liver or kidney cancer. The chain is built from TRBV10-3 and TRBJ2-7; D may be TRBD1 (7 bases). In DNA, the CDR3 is TGTGCCACCTCCTGGCGGGACAGCGAGCAGTACTTC. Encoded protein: CATSWRDSEQYF.